These 2 T cell receptor beta chains were sequenced from one sample in a study of T cell responses to AZD1222 COVID-19 vaccine. Sequenced by immunoSEQ multiplex PCR; TCRdb stores in-frame clones only, minus some. The table has about 120,000 clones, approximately 90% seen once; the top ten hold 4.5% to 5%. The sample here was peripheral blood, taken on day 0 of AZD1222 vaccination. The receptor source for this set is an adult in good health.

This rearrangement joins TRBV5-6 to TRBJ1-6; possibly TRBD1 for D (6 bases). V gave up 0 bases and J gave up 10 bases, with 20 bases separating them. The germline CDR1 and CDR2 sequences are SGHDT and YYEEEE. The CDR3 spans 17 residues. Written as DNA, the CDR3 is TGTGCCAGCAGCTTGGCCTTGGCAGGGGCGCAAAGATCACCCCTCCACTTT. Encoded protein: CASSLALAGAQRSPLHF.

This chain joins TRBV6-2 or TRBV6-3 and TRBJ2-1; a possible D gene is TRBD2 (6 bases). V was cut by 4 bases and J by 4 bases, with 11 bases left in between. In germline, CDR1 is MNHEY, CDR2 SVGEGT. There are 14 residues in the CDR3. The CDR3 is CASSFGGEYNEQFF. In DNA form, the CDR3 reads TGTGCCAGCAGTTTTGGCGGGGAGTACAATGAGCAGTTCTTC.